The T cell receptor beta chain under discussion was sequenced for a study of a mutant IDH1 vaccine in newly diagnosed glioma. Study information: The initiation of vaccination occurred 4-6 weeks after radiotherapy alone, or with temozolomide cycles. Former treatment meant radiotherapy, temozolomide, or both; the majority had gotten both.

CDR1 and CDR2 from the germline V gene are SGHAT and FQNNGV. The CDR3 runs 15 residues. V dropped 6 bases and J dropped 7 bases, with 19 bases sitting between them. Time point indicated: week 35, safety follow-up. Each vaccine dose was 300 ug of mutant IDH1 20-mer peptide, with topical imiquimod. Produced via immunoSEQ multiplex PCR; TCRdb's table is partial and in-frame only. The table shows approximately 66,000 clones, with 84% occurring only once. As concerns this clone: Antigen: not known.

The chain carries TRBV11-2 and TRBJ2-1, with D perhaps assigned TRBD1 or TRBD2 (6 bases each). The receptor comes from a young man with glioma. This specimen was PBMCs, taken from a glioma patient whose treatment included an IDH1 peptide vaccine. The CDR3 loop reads CASRTVGGRSNEQFF. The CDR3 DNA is TGTGCCAGCAGGACAGTGGGGGGCCGAAGTAATGAGCAGTTCTTC.